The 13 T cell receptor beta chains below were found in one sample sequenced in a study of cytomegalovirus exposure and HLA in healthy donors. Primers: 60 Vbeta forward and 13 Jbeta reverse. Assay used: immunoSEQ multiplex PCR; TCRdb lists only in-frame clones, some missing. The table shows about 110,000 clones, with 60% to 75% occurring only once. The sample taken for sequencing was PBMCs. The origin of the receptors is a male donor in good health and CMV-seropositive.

CDR3 DNA: TGTGCCAGCAGCTTAAAGCGAGAGCAGTACTTC. This translates into CASSLKREQYF. The gene calls are TRBV7-9 and TRBJ2-7; no clear D. This CDR3 is 11 amino acids long. CDR1 and CDR2 from the germline V gene are SEHNR and FQNEAQ (reference sequence). Trimming shortened V by 2 bases and J by 7 bases, and 6 bases separated the two germline ends. Together with reference TRBV7-9 and TRBJ2-7, the CDR3 gives the full variable domain: DTGVSQNPRHKITKRGQNVTFRCDPISEHNRLYWYRQTLGQGPEFLTYFQNEAQLEKSRLLSDRFSAERPKGSFSTLEIQRTEQGDSAMYLCASSLKREQYFGPGTRLTVT.

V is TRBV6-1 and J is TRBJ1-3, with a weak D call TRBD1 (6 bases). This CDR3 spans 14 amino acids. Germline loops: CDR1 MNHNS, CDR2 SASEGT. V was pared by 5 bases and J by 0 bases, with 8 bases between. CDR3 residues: CASSRDTSGNTIYF. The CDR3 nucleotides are TGTGCCAGCAGTCGGGACACCTCTGGAAACACCATATATTTT.

CDR3 region: CASSLVQRAAYNEQFF. DNA of the CDR3: TGCGCCAGCAGCTTGGTTCAGCGGGCGGCCTACAATGAGCAGTTCTTC. The V and J genes are TRBV5-1 and TRBJ2-1; tentatively, D is TRBD2 (6 bases). The germline CDR1 and CDR2 sequences are SGHRS and YFSETQ. The length of the CDR3 is 16 residues. Trimming left V 0 bases short and J 2 bases short, with 12 bases between.

The CDR3 sequence is CASSLTGAAFGGNTIYF. CDR3 bases: TGTGCCAGCAGCTTGACAGGGGCGGCCTTCGGTGGAAACACCATATATTTT. V usage is TRBV7-6 and J usage is TRBJ1-3; 8 bases are shared with TRBD1. Trimming cost V 3 bases and J 3 bases; bases outside gene matches: 10. CDR3 size: 17 residues. Germline values: CDR1 SGHVS, CDR2 FNYEAQ.

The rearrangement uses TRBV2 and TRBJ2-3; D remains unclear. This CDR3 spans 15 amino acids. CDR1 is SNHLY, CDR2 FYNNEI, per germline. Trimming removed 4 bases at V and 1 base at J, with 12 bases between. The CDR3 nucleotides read TGTGCCAGCAGTGCCCCTGAGTTGGGCACAGATACGCAGTATTTT. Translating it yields CASSAPELGTDTQYF.

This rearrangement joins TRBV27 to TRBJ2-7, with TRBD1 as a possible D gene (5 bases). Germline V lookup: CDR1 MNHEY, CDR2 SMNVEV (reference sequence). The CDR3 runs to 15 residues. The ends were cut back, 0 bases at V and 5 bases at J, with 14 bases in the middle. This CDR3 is CASSLSRRVIDEQYF. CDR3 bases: TGTGCCAGCAGTTTATCCCGCAGGGTGATAGACGAGCAGTACTTC.

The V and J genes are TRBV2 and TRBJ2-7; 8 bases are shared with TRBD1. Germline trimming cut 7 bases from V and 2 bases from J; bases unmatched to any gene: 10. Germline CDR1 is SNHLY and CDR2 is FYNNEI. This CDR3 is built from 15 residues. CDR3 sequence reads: CASTQPGQEPYEQYF. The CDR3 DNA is TGTGCCAGCACCCAACCGGGACAGGAGCCCTACGAGCAGTACTTC. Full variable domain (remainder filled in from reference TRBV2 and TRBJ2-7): EPEVTQTPSHQVTQMGQEVILRCVPISNHLYFYWYRQILGQKVEFLVSFYNNEISEKSEIFDDQFSVERPDGSNFTLKIRSTKLEDSAMYFCASTQPGQEPYEQYFGPGTRLTVT.

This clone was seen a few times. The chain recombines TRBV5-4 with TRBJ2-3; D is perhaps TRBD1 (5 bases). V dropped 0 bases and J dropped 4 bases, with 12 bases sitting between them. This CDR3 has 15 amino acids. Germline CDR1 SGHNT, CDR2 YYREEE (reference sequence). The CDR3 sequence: CASSLARAGADTQYF. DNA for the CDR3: TGTGCCAGCAGCTTGGCCAGGGCTGGAGCAGATACGCAGTATTTT.

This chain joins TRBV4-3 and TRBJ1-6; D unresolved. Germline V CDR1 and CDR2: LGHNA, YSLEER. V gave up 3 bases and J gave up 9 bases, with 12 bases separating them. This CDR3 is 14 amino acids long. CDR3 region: CASSQTPGSSPLHF. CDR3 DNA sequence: TGCGCCAGCAGCCAGACGCCCGGGAGTTCACCCCTCCACTTT.

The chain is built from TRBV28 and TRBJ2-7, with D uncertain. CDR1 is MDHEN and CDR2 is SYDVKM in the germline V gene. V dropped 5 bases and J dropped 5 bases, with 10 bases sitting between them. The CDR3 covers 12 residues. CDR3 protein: CASSLLNNEQYF. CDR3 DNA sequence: TGTGCCAGCAGTCTTCTCAACAACGAGCAGTACTTC.

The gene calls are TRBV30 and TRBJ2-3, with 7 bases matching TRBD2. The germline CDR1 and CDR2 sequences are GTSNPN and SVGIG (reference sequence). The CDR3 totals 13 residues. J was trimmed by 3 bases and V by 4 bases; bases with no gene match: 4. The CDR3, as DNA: TGTGCCTGGATACGGCGGGGGACAGATACGCAGTATTTT. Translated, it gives CAWIRRGTDTQYF.

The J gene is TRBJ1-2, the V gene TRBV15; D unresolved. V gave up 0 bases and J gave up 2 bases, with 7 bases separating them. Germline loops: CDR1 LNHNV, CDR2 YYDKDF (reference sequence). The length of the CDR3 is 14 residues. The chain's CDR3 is CATSREYQNYGYTF. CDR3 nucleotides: TGTGCCACCAGCAGAGAATATCAGAACTATGGCTACACCTTC.

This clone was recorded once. CDR3 DNA: TGTGCCACCAGCAGAGAGGTTTGGACAGATAATTCACCCCTCCACTTT. Protein: CATSREVWTDNSPLHF. The chain is built from TRBV15 and TRBJ1-6, with D possibly TRBD1 on 6 matching bases. The V end was cut by 0 bases, the J end by 5 bases, with 11 bases between. CDR1 and CDR2 from the germline V gene are LNHNV and YYDKDF (reference sequence). This CDR3 has 16 residues.